These 21 T cell receptor beta chains originate from one sample sequenced in a study of blood T cells in healthy people across ages. PCR was performed a second time for 7 to 11 cycles using a sample-barcoded 5' primer and a J-beta primer mix. TCRdb used MiXCR to reprocess the 5' RACE reads, holding one entry per CDR3 protein. The table shows approximately 780,000 distinct CDR3 sequences, with approximately 24% occurring only once. A further study also used this sample, focusing on T cells of mothers and their children.

The sequenced sample consisted of blood. The source is a boy aged 10-17 years in good health.

Only a few counts were recorded for this clonotype. The chain joins TRBV9 to TRBJ2-1; 7 bases are shared with TRBD2. There are 16 residues in the CDR3. Germline values: CDR1 SGDLS, CDR2 YYNGEE. Trimming removed 3 bases from V and 5 bases from J; junction bases left unmatched: 11. The CDR3 is CASSGFRERGDNEQFF. CDR3 nucleotides: TGTGCCAGCAGCGGCTTCAGGGAACGGGGGGACAATGAGCAGTTCTTC.

This clonotype was seen more than once but under ten times. V is TRBV29-1 and J is TRBJ2-2, with D hard to call. The CDR3 sequence is 12 residues long. CDR1 is SQVTM, CDR2 ANQGSEA, per germline. Trimming took off 2 bases at V and 7 bases at J, with 8 bases between the two ends. Here the CDR3 DNA reads TGCAGCGTTGAACCGGAGAGCGGGGAGCTGTTTTTT. This encodes CSVEPESGELFF.

This clonotype was observed a few times. The chain has TRBV7-9 and TRBJ1-1, with a weak D call TRBD1 (5 bases). This CDR3 comprises 14 residues. V shed 1 base and J shed 5 bases, with 11 bases lying between them. The V gene's germline CDR1 is SEHNR and CDR2 FQNEAQ (reference sequence). The CDR3 is CASSLDGGRTEAFF. The CDR3 DNA follows: TGTGCCAGCAGCTTAGATGGGGGTCGGACTGAAGCTTTCTTT.

The chain carries TRBV5-5 and TRBJ2-4; D is unresolved. The CDR3 runs to 13 residues. Trimming removed 3 bases from V and 7 bases from J, with 11 bases in between. Germline V gene sequence: CDR1 SGHKS, CDR2 YYEKEE (reference sequence). The CDR3: CASSSESANIQYF. Here the CDR3 DNA reads TGTGCCAGCAGCTCCGAGTCAGCTAACATTCAGTACTTC.

This clonotype showed up just a few times. This chain joins TRBV27 and TRBJ2-1, with 11 bases fitting TRBD1. V shed 10 bases, J shed 9 bases, and the junction held 14 bases outside the gene matches. Germline CDR1 is MNHEY and CDR2 is SMNVEV (reference sequence). This CDR3 is 15 amino acids long. Written as DNA, the CDR3 is TGTGCCACAAAGCGAGGGGACAGGGGGGTCACTGAGCAGTTCTTC. It is translated as CATKRGDRGVTEQFF.

V is TRBV5-1 and J is TRBJ2-5; 8 nucleotides align to TRBD2. V trimming: 0 bases; J trimming: 9 bases; junction bases outside the gene matches: 7. The CDR3 length is 14 residues. Germline V gene lookup returns CDR1 SGHRS and CDR2 YFSETQ. The CDR3 bases are TGCGCCAGCAGCTTGGCGGGACTAGAGGGGTCCCAGTACTTC. This translates into CASSLAGLEGSQYF.

The CDR3 DNA follows: TGTGCCTGGAGTACTCATCTTTTTTCCGCAACCGGGACAGTGAGCTACGAGCAGTACTTC. Its translation: CAWSTHLFSATGTVSYEQYF. V usage is TRBV30 and J usage is TRBJ2-7, with 7 bases identical to TRBD1. Germline V gene data show CDR1 as GTSNPN and CDR2 as SVGIG (reference sequence). Trimming removed 2 bases from V and 3 bases from J; junction bases left unmatched: 25. CDR3 length: 20 residues.

This clonotype appeared a few times. At one boundary the junction diverges from the germline segment, which might be a read error. This chain connects TRBV7-9 to TRBJ2-1, with D perhaps TRBD2 (5 bases). Germline CDR1 is SEHNR and CDR2 is FQNEAQ (reference sequence). CDR3 length: 17 residues. This CDR3 is CASSLLAAESSYDEQFF. CDR3 bases: TGTGCCAGCAGCCTCCTAGCAGCGGAGAGCTCCTACGATGAGCAGTTCTTC.

The chain joins TRBV2 to TRBJ2-5; D not resolved. Judging by the DNA end, TRBJ2-1 fits better; the J call may be wrong. The CDR3 length is 11 residues. CDR1 and CDR2 (germline): SNHLY, FYNNEI. CDR3 coding DNA: TGTGCCAGCAGCCCCCCCTCCGAGCAGTTCTTC. Protein: CASSPPSEQFF.

This clonotype was recorded a few times. This chain connects TRBV12-5 to TRBJ2-4; D remains unclear. The germline V gene has CDR1 LGHNT and CDR2 FRNRAP. The ends were cut back, 6 bases at V and 0 bases at J, with 12 bases in the middle. CDR3 length: 15 amino acids. CDR3 nucleotide sequence: TGTGCTAGTGGCCTCGGCCCTATAGCCAAAAACATTCAGTACTTC. Translating it yields CASGLGPIAKNIQYF.

V is TRBV14 and J is TRBJ2-1, with TRBD2 matching over 9 bases. CDR3 length: 15 residues. V gave up 5 bases and J gave up 6 bases; unmatched junction bases: 8. Germline values: CDR1 SGHDN, CDR2 FVKESK. Here the CDR3 reads CASSVYAGGSNEQFF. CDR3 bases: TGTGCCAGCAGCGTGTACGCGGGGGGGAGCAATGAGCAGTTCTTC.

There are a few counts of this clonotype. This CDR3 is CASSQDRRLETQYF. The CDR3 DNA follows: TGTGCCAGCAGCCAAGATAGGAGACTCGAGACGCAGTATTTT. The chain carries TRBV4-2 and TRBJ2-3; D uncertain. Germline CDR1 reads LGHNA; CDR2 reads YNFKEQ. This CDR3 contains 14 residues. Trimming left V 0 bases short and J 9 bases short, with 13 bases between.

The rearrangement uses TRBV5-5 and TRBJ2-7; D remains ambiguous. V was pared by 4 bases and J by 2 bases, with 13 bases between. This CDR3 spans 14 amino acids. Germline V gives CDR1 SGHKS, CDR2 YYEKEE (reference sequence). As DNA, the CDR3 is TGTGCCAGCAGCCACCTCGACACCGCCTACGAGCAGTACTTC. It translates to CASSHLDTAYEQYF.

This clonotype was recorded a few times. J is TRBJ1-5 and V is TRBV19, with TRBD1 identical over 7 bases. The CDR3 consists of 14 residues. The germline V gene encodes CDR1 LNHDA and CDR2 SQIVND (reference sequence). Trimming removed 5 bases from V and 6 bases from J; junction bases left unmatched: 7. This CDR3 is CASSFPTGTQPQHF. In DNA, the CDR3 is TGTGCCAGTAGTTTCCCGACAGGGACTCAGCCCCAGCATTTT.

This chain connects TRBV12-3 or TRBV12-4 to TRBJ2-2, with D possibly being TRBD1 or TRBD2 (5 bases each). Trimming pared 6 bases from V and 7 bases from J, leaving 12 bases between. The CDR3 has 13 amino acids. CDR3 in amino acids: CASRGTYSGELFF. The DNA of the CDR3 is TGTGCCAGCAGGGGGACCTATAGCGGGGAGCTGTTTTTT.

The chain employs TRBV3-1 and TRBJ2-2, with D tentatively TRBD1 (5 bases). Trimming shortened V by 4 bases and J by 3 bases, and 12 bases separated the two germline ends. Per germline, CDR1 LGHDT and CDR2 YNNKEL (reference sequence). The CDR3 runs to 15 residues. DNA for the CDR3: TGTGCCAGCAGCCCTGCTAGGGGTGACACCGGGGAGCTGTTTTTT. Translation: CASSPARGDTGELFF.

This clonotype occurred a few times. The chain combines TRBV7-2 with TRBJ2-7; D is perhaps TRBD1 or TRBD2 (5 bases each). The germline CDR1 and CDR2 sequences are SGHTA and FQGNSA. The CDR3 is made up of 16 amino acids. V was clipped by 1 base and J by 2 bases, with 15 bases between them. DNA for the CDR3: TGTGCCAGCAGCTTAGAGGGGTTGTGGGGAGCCTACGAGCAGTACTTC. Translated: CASSLEGLWGAYEQYF.

As concerns this clonotype: One junction end disagrees with the germline gene, perhaps due to a read error. This sequence joins TRBV28 and TRBJ2-7; D is uncertain. The CDR3 runs 13 residues. CDR1 MDHEN and CDR2 SYDVKM come from the germline V gene. The DNA for the CDR3 is TGTGCCAGCAGGAACCCCGGTGGGCCGTTAACCCCCTTC. Translating it yields CASRNPGGPLTPF.

This clonotype was counted between two and nine times. The chain carries TRBV10-3 and TRBJ2-3, with 8 bases matching TRBD2. The CDR3 is made up of 14 amino acids. Germline assignment: CDR1 ENHRY and CDR2 SYGVKD. The J segment lost 5 bases and the V segment lost 3 bases, leaving 4 bases of the junction unmatched. The CDR3, as DNA: TGTGCCATCAGTGACATTACTAGCGGAGATACGCAGTATTTT. Translated: CAISDITSGDTQYF.

This clonotype was seen more than once but under ten times. V usage is TRBV4-2 and J usage is TRBJ2-3; TRBD1 might be the D (5 bases). The V gene's germline CDR1 is LGHNA and CDR2 YNFKEQ. The CDR3 is 16 residues long. V dropped 0 bases and J dropped 4 bases, with 14 bases sitting between them. In DNA, the CDR3 is TGTGCCAGCAGCCAAGATCTTTGGGGCTCCGCAGATACGCAGTATTTT. Its protein is CASSQDLWGSADTQYF.

For this clonotype: At one boundary the junction diverges from the germline segment, which might be a read error. V is TRBV5-1 and J is TRBJ1-2, with D hard to call. Germline V gene data show CDR1 as SGHRS and CDR2 as YFSETQ. The CDR3 consists of 14 residues. The CDR3 spells CASSTDQALDGHTF. CDR3 DNA: TGCGCCAGCAGCACGGACCAAGCCTTGGATGGCCACACCTTC.